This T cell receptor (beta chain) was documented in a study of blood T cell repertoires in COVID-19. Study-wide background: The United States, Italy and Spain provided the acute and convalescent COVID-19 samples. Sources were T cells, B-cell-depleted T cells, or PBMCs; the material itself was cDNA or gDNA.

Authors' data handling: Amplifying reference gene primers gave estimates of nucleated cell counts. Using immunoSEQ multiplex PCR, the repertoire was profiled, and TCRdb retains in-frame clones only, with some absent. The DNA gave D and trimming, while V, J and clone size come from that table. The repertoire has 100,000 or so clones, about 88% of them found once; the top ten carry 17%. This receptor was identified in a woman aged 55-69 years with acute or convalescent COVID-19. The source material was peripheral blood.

The CDR3: CASSPGRGARGYTF. CDR3 nucleotides: TGTGCCAGCAGCCCAGGCCGGGGGGCGCGTGGCTACACCTTC. This chain links TRBV3-1 (or the pseudogene TRBV3-2) with TRBJ1-2; weak D call: TRBD1 (6 bases). V was cut by 4 bases and J by 7 bases, with 16 bases left in between. Germline lookup yields CDR1 LGHDT and CDR2 YNNKEL (reference sequence). The CDR3 spans 14 residues.